These 23 T cell receptor beta chains originate from one sample sequenced in a study of T cell clusters in autoimmune cytopenias. One tube held mixed TRB-A and TRB-B primer pools for touch-down PCR. With the multiplex PCR reads reprocessed, TCRdb shows one record per CDR3 protein and no DNA. The repertoire shows 700 or so distinct CDR3 sequences; the top ten hold about a fifth. TRB amplification used around 270 ng of peripheral blood genomic DNA. Another study also made use of these data, one on T cell repertoires in aging, cancer and after chemotherapy.

Sequencing was performed on peripheral blood. These receptors were collected from a human donor in good health.

By frequency, this clonotype registers large (0.1 to 1%). The chain is built from TRBV18 and TRBJ1-1. The CDR3 contains 12 residues. The germline gives CDR1 KGHSH, CDR2 LQKENI. The CDR3 region is CASSPTKTEAFF. Full variable domain (rest looked up from reference TRBV18 and TRBJ1-1): NAGVMQNPRHLVRRRGQEARLRCSPMKGHSHVYWYRQLPEEGLKFMVYLQKENIIDESGMPKERFSAEFPKEGPSILRIQQVVRGDSAAYFCASSPTKTEAFFGQGTRLTVV.

This clonotype ranks as large in terms of frequency. The chain recombines TRBV13 with TRBJ1-6; without DNA, the TCRdb call of TRBD1 cannot be checked. This CDR3 contains 16 residues. CDR1 PRHDT and CDR2 FYEKMQ come from the germline V gene (reference sequence). This CDR3 reads CASSLGRGGGYSPLHF.

Frequency places this clonotype as medium-sized. J is TRBJ1-5 and V is TRBV19; the TRBD1 assignment by TCRdb is unverifiable without DNA. The CDR3 is 15 residues long. Germline V gene data show CDR1 as LNHDA and CDR2 as SQIVND (reference sequence). CDR3 protein: CASSIEGGGNQPQHF.

Considering frequency, this clonotype is large (0.1 to 1%). The rearrangement uses TRBV12-3 or TRBV12-4 and TRBJ2-1; the TRBD2 assignment by TCRdb is unverifiable without DNA. The length of the CDR3 is 19 residues. The CDR3 region is CASSLAGELAGGKGTEQFF.

According to its frequency, this clonotype is medium-sized (0.01 to 0.1%). The V call is TRBV20-1, the J call TRBJ1-1; the D call of TRBD1 rests on TCRdb alone, since no DNA is present to check it. Germline V gene sequence: CDR1 DFQATT, CDR2 SNEGSKA (reference sequence). This CDR3 is 18 amino acids long. The CDR3 protein is CSARDLLTGQSMNTEAFF.

The rearrangement joins TRBV6-5 to TRBJ2-1; as DNA is missing, the TRBD1 call by TCRdb cannot be tested. CDR1 and CDR2 (germline): MNHEY, SVGAGI. The CDR3 runs 17 residues. The CDR3 is CASSPLLGRNLYNEQFF.

The CDR3 sequence is CASSRDQITDTQYF. V usage is TRBV6-5 and J usage is TRBJ2-3; TCRdb calls TRBD2, which cannot be checked without DNA. CDR3 length equals 14 residues. CDR1 and CDR2 (germline): MNHEY, SVGAGI.

The chain couples TRBV5-6 to TRBJ2-5; TCRdb names TRBD1, which stays unverified in the absence of DNA. The CDR3 covers 17 residues. Germline V CDR1 and CDR2: SGHDT, YYEEEE. This CDR3 is CASSLEWGGQGGETQYF.

This chain connects TRBV5-5 to TRBJ1-1; the TCRdb D gene call, TRBD1, has no DNA to confirm it. CDR1 SGHKS and CDR2 YYEKEE come from the germline V gene (reference sequence). The CDR3 extends over 18 amino acids. The CDR3 loop is CASSLVGTRGRGNTEAFF.

The chain carries TRBV29-1 and TRBJ2-7; absent DNA, TCRdb's TRBD1 call cannot be checked. The length of the CDR3 is 13 residues. Germline loops: CDR1 SQVTM, CDR2 ANQGSEA. The CDR3 spells CSVAATGDHEQYF.

This clonotype is large by frequency. The genes are TRBV11-1 and TRBJ2-7. This CDR3 is 12 amino acids long. Germline CDR1 and CDR2: SGHAT and FQDESV (reference sequence). This chain's CDR3 is CASSIRDYEQYF.

In terms of frequency, this clonotype is medium-sized (0.01 to 0.1%). V gene TRBV20-1 combines with J gene TRBJ2-1; the D call of TRBD2 rests on TCRdb alone, since no DNA is present to check it. The CDR3 sequence is 16 residues long. Germline V gives CDR1 DFQATT, CDR2 SNEGSKA (reference sequence). The CDR3 is CSARGVGGRAKDEQFF.

Its frequency marks this clonotype as medium-sized (0.01 to 0.1%). The chain couples TRBV20-1 to TRBJ2-1; TCRdb's assignment of TRBD2 cannot be checked, as there is no DNA. The CDR3 has 11 amino acids. Germline V CDR1 and CDR2: DFQATT, SNEGSKA (reference sequence). CDR3 residues: CSAPSLGEQFF.

This clonotype is deemed large by its frequency. The chain employs TRBV6-5 and TRBJ2-3; TCRdb's assignment of TRBD1 cannot be checked, as there is no DNA. The germline V gene has CDR1 MNHEY and CDR2 SVGAGI. This CDR3 spans 16 amino acids. This CDR3 is CASSYKTGSSTDTQYF.

This clonotype is labeled medium-sized based on frequency. V usage is TRBV27 and J usage is TRBJ2-7; TCRdb returns TRBD1, unconfirmable since there is no DNA. CDR1 and CDR2 from the germline V gene are MNHEY and SMNVEV (reference sequence). The CDR3 covers 13 residues. The CDR3 reads CASSFPGFNEQYF.

This clonotype is called large based on its frequency. The chain uses TRBV30 and TRBJ1-5; the D call of TRBD1 rests on TCRdb alone, since no DNA is present to check it. Germline V lookup: CDR1 GTSNPN, CDR2 SVGIG (reference sequence). CDR3 length: 14 residues. The CDR3 reads CAWSPGGANQPQHF.

This clonotype is classed as large by frequency. The rearrangement joins TRBV18 to TRBJ2-1; TCRdb returns TRBD1, unconfirmable since there is no DNA. The length of the CDR3 is 15 residues. Looked up from germline, CDR1 is KGHSH and CDR2 is LQKENI. CDR3 sequence reads: CASSPLSGDYNEQFF.

This CDR3 is CASSYVGQEREKLFF. J is TRBJ1-4 and V is TRBV6-5; TCRdb picks TRBD1, but there is no DNA to check that call. The germline V gene encodes CDR1 MNHEY and CDR2 SVGAGI. CDR3 length equals 15 residues.

By frequency, this clonotype is large. The chain uses TRBV6-2 or TRBV6-3 and TRBJ2-5; TCRdb returns TRBD2, unconfirmable since there is no DNA. The germline V gene has CDR1 MNHEY and CDR2 SVGEGT. CDR3 length equals 16 residues. Here the CDR3 reads CASSYNRGAGGSGQYF.

This clonotype is medium-sized (0.01 to 0.1%) by frequency. The chain joins TRBV4-3 to TRBJ1-6; the D call from TCRdb, TRBD1, cannot be confirmed without DNA. The CDR3 is 18 amino acids. Per germline, CDR1 LGHNA and CDR2 YSLEER. The CDR3 loop reads CASSQEGTGGTYNSPLHF.

Considering frequency, this clonotype is medium-sized. The chain has TRBV7-2 and TRBJ2-6. This CDR3 comprises 13 residues. The germline V gene has CDR1 SGHTA and CDR2 FQGNSA. CDR3: CASSLAGANVLTF. The full variable domain, with the rest looked up from reference TRBV7-2 and TRBJ2-6, is GAGVSQSPSNKVTEKGKDVELRCDPISGHTALYWYRQSLGQGLEFLIYFQGNSAPDKSGLPSDRFSAERTGGSVSTLTIQRTQQEDSAVYLCASSLAGANVLTFGAGSRLTVL.

This clonotype registers medium-sized by frequency. The rearrangement uses TRBV24-1 and TRBJ2-1; no DNA is available, so the TRBD2 call from TCRdb remains unchecked. CDR1 is KGHDR, CDR2 SFDVKD, per germline. The CDR3 is 13 residues long. CDR3 in amino acids: CATSDLEGNEQFF.

This rearrangement joins TRBV6-2 or TRBV6-3 to TRBJ2-2; the TCRdb D gene call, TRBD2, has no DNA to confirm it. The CDR3 length is 14 residues. Looked up from germline, CDR1 is MNHEY and CDR2 is SVGEGT. This chain's CDR3 is CAARASGYTGELFF.